This is a list of T cell receptor beta chains from one sample in a study of cytomegalovirus exposure and HLA in healthy donors. This table comes from immunoSEQ multiplex PCR, and its TCRdb copy is limited to in-frame clones, with some not included. In the table there are approximately 92,000 clones, 65% to 85% of which are singletons. Sequencing was performed on PBMCs. The receptors here all came from a girl aged 2-10 years in good health and CMV-seropositive. The CDR3 runs from the conserved cysteine through the conserved F or W. Each record gives: V gene, clone size, J gene, D gene, CDR3 protein, CDR3 DNA. The D gene is left open where the match is weak. Clone size appears in some rows only: once, few, many, or a class for an expanded clone.

TRBV7-6	.	TRBJ2-7	.	CASSFAGVYEQYF	TGTGCCAGCAGCTTCGCAGGGGTTTACGAGCAGTACTTC
TRBV30	.	TRBJ1-1	.	CAWKWAPNTEAFF	TGTGCCTGGAAATGGGCCCCGAACACTGAAGCTTTCTTT
TRBV19	.	TRBJ2-3	.	CASSPQGFSDTQYF	TGTGCCAGTAGTCCACAGGGTTTTTCAGATACGCAGTATTTT
TRBV25-1	few	TRBJ2-1	TRBD2	CASSDPTSGLAPNNEQFF	TGTGCCAGCAGTGATCCTACATCAGGACTAGCGCCTAACAATGAGCAGTTCTTC
TRBV4-1	.	TRBJ1-2	.	CASSQDGGRTTANYGYTF	TGCGCCAGCAGCCAAGATGGAGGGAGGACTACAGCTAACTATGGCTACACCTTC
TRBV28	.	TRBJ1-5	TRBD1	CASTQGADLNQPQHF	TGTGCCAGCACCCAGGGGGCTGACTTAAATCAGCCCCAGCATTTT
TRBV6-1	.	TRBJ1-2	.	CASARVYGYTF	TGTGCCAGCGCTCGAGTCTATGGCTACACCTTC
TRBV7-9	.	TRBJ2-1	TRBD1	CASSLSTGSNNEQFF	TGTGCCAGCAGCTTATCGACAGGGAGTAACAATGAGCAGTTCTTC
TRBV5-8	.	TRBJ1-1	.	CASRPGDSYTEAFF	TGTGCCAGCAGACCCGGCGACAGTTACACTGAAGCTTTCTTT
TRBV4-1	.	TRBJ2-7	TRBD1	CASSPTGHEQYF	TGCGCCAGCAGCCCGACAGGGCACGAGCAGTACTTC
TRBV29-1	few	TRBJ2-5	.	CSVWGGKQETQYF	TGCAGCGTTTGGGGCGGGAAGCAGGAGACCCAGTACTTC
TRBV5-1	.	TRBJ1-1	.	CASSLEGAGNTEAFF	TGCGCCAGCAGCCTGGAGGGAGCTGGGAACACTGAAGCTTTCTTT
TRBV29-1	.	TRBJ2-4	TRBD1	CSVMGQGRNIQYF	TGCAGCGTTATGGGACAGGGGAGAAACATTCAGTACTTC
TRBV6-5	few	TRBJ1-5	TRBD1	CASSSTGTGHNQPQHF	TGTGCCAGCAGTTCGACCGGGACAGGGCACAATCAGCCCCAGCATTTT
TRBV25-1	.	TRBJ1-5	TRBD1	CASASGTERNQPQHF	TGTGCCAGCGCCTCCGGGACAGAGAGAAATCAGCCCCAGCATTTT
TRBV28	.	TRBJ2-1	TRBD2	CASSVSGLGGREQFF	TGTGCCAGCAGTGTCTCGGGACTAGGAGGGAGGGAGCAGTTCTTC
TRBV29-1	.	TRBJ2-7	.	CSVVSVTYEQYF	TGCAGCGTTGTGTCGGTCACTTACGAGCAGTACTTC
TRBV7-8	.	TRBJ1-4	.	CASSLRDTSNEKLFF	TGTGCCAGCAGCTTACGTGACACGTCCAATGAAAAACTGTTTTTT
TRBV11-3	.	TRBJ2-1	TRBD1	CASRRTGSDEQFF	TGTGCCAGCCGTCGGACAGGGTCCGATGAGCAGTTCTTC
TRBV7-2	once	TRBJ2-2	.	CASSLQGNTGELFF	TGTGCCAGCAGCCTGCAGGGGAACACCGGGGAGCTGTTTTTT
TRBV6-5	.	TRBJ1-2	TRBD1	CASSLLDRVGYGYTF	TGTGCCAGCAGCCTACTCGACAGGGTGGGCTATGGCTACACCTTC
TRBV6-5	few	TRBJ1-1	TRBD1	CASSSTTGSASTEAFF	TGTGCCAGCAGTTCTACGACAGGGTCCGCTAGCACTGAAGCTTTCTTT
TRBV18	.	TRBJ1-4	.	CASSVSHEKLFF	TGTGCCAGCTCAGTGAGCCACGAAAAACTGTTTTTT
TRBV6-1	.	TRBJ2-3	.	CASSDMRYTDTQYF	TGTGCCAGCAGTGATATGCGGTACACAGATACGCAGTATTTT
TRBV28	.	TRBJ1-5	.	CASSSFARRQGHQPQHF	TGTGCCAGCAGCAGTTTCGCCCGTCGCCAGGGGCATCAGCCCCAGCATTTT
TRBV10-1	few	TRBJ2-7	TRBD2	CASSPSSGYEQYF	TGCGCCAGCAGCCCCTCTAGCGGCTACGAGCAGTACTTC
TRBV30	.	TRBJ2-7	TRBD2	CAWSGLAGYEQYF	TGTGCCTGGAGTGGACTAGCGGGATACGAGCAGTACTTC
TRBV19	.	TRBJ1-5	TRBD1	CASRGGNQPQHF	TGTGCCAGCAGGGGGGGCAATCAGCCCCAGCATTTT
TRBV7-9	.	TRBJ2-1	TRBD2	CASSLVEGGSGRSYNEQFF	TGTGCCAGCAGCTTAGTAGAAGGTGGTAGCGGGAGATCCTACAATGAGCAGTTCTTC
TRBV7-9	.	TRBJ1-1	.	CASSVGHPNTEAFF	TGTGCCAGCAGCGTGGGACATCCCAACACTGAAGCTTTCTTT
TRBV20-1	.	TRBJ2-7	.	CSALYGGEQYF	TGCAGTGCCCTCTACGGGGGTGAGCAGTACTTC
TRBV11-2	.	TRBJ2-2	TRBD1	CASSIGQGYTGELFF	TGTGCCAGCAGTATTGGACAGGGGTACACCGGGGAGCTGTTTTTT
TRBV9	.	TRBJ2-1	TRBD2	CASSVGTSGRRNEQFF	TGTGCCAGCAGCGTAGGAACTAGCGGGAGACGGAATGAGCAGTTCTTC
TRBV14	.	TRBJ1-3	.	CASSHSGSGNTIYF	TGTGCCAGCAGCCATTCAGGGTCTGGAAACACCATATATTTT
TRBV5-4	.	TRBJ2-7	.	CASSLGGNSEQYF	TGTGCCAGCAGCTTGGGCGGGAATAGCGAGCAGTACTTC
TRBV18	.	TRBJ1-2	.	CASSLPRGANYGYTF	TGTGCCAGCTCATTACCCCGGGGGGCGAACTATGGCTACACCTTC
TRBV6-5	.	TRBJ1-2	TRBD1	CASSYGMGQGYYGYTF	TGTGCCAGCAGTTACGGTATGGGACAGGGATACTATGGCTACACCTTC
TRBV25-1	.	TRBJ1-1	TRBD1	CASSVGTGEIMNTEAFF	TGTGCCAGCAGTGTAGGGACAGGGGAAATTATGAACACTGAAGCTTTCTTT